This TCR beta chain was sequenced in a study of identical twins. CDR1 is SGHRS, CDR2 YFSETQ, per germline. CDR3 length: 16 residues. Deletions cut 0 bases from V and 4 bases from J, with 14 bases between. One entry per CDR3 protein results from TCRdb running MiXCR on the 5' RACE reads. The repertoire holds 350,000 to 450,000 distinct CDR3 sequences, with approximately 17% as singletons. In this sample, this clonotype turned up a few times. Its antigen is currently unknown. Overall study findings and caveats: The study found weaker excess twin sharing in beta out-of-frame sequences.

This receptor was obtained from a middle-aged man in good health. The rearrangement links TRBV5-1 to TRBJ1-3; D remains unclear. Sequencing used naive T cells sorted from blood. CDR3 sequence reads: CASSLGGGAHGNTIYF. DNA of the CDR3: TGCGCCAGCAGCTTGGGCGGAGGCGCCCACGGAAACACCATATATTTT. Based on the CDR3 plus reference TRBV5-1 and TRBJ1-3, the full variable domain is KAGVTQTPRYLIKTRGQQVTLSCSPISGHRSVSWYQQTPGQGLQFLFEYFSETQRNKGNFPGRFSGRQFSNSRSEMNVSTLELGDSALYLCASSLGGGAHGNTIYFGEGSWLTVV.